Detailed here is one TCR beta chain. Authors' data handling: It was from reference gene primer amplification that nucleated cell counts were estimated. The method was immunoSEQ multiplex PCR; TCRdb's version includes in-frame clones alone and lacks a portion of them. That table furnishes V, J and clone size, whereas the DNA furnished D and trimming. The sample consists of 150,000 to 200,000 clones, around 90% of them appearing once. The source of the sample is a study of blood T cell repertoires in COVID-19. Across the study: The United States, Italy and Spain provided the acute and convalescent COVID-19 samples. T cells, B-cell-depleted T cells, or PBMCs provided the cDNA or gDNA that served as material.

J lost 7 bases, V lost 2 bases, and 3 bases had no gene match. Germline V lookup: CDR1 MNHEY, CDR2 SMNVEV (reference sequence). This CDR3 spans 13 amino acids. This sequence was found in a man between 18 and 29 years old with acute or convalescent COVID-19. Sequencing was performed on peripheral blood. This rearrangement joins TRBV27 to TRBJ1-2, with 8 bases fitting TRBD1. In nucleotides, the CDR3 is TGTGCCAGCAGTTTAGGGACAGGTTTTGGCTACACCTTC. Protein product: CASSLGTGFGYTF.